The 9 T cell receptor beta chains below all came from one sample that was sequenced in a study of T cells after yellow fever vaccination. From the 5' RACE reads, TCRdb called clonotypes with MiXCR, one entry per CDR3 protein. Of roughly 190,000 distinct CDR3 sequences listed, roughly 9.6% are singletons. Sample: CD8+ T cells sorted from PBMCs, taken 15 days after the yellow fever booster vaccination. The receptors come from a man aged 18 to 30 who received the YFV17D yellow fever vaccine.

V gene TRBV27 combines with J gene TRBJ2-1, with a weak D call TRBD1 (7 bases). V lost 2 bases and J 3 bases, leaving 11 bases between the germline ends. The CDR3 sequence is 15 residues long. CDR1 is MNHEY, CDR2 SMNVEV, per germline (reference sequence). CDR3 in DNA: TGTGCCAGCAGTTTAGCCCAGGGGGGCTACAATGAGCAGTTCTTC. It encodes CASSLAQGGYNEQFF.

In its sample, this clonotype was seen a few times. V and J are TRBV7-9 and TRBJ2-7, with TRBD1 as a possible D gene (6 bases). The CDR3 covers 13 residues. V was cut by 4 bases and J by 5 bases, with 12 bases left in between. Per the germline V gene, CDR1 is SEHNR and CDR2 is FQNEAQ (reference sequence). The CDR3 bases are TGTGCCAGCAGCTCAGGGGTTCCCCACGAGCAGTACTTC. This gives the protein CASSSGVPHEQYF.

The chain is built from TRBV6-2 or TRBV6-3 and TRBJ2-5; D is unresolved. Germline V gene data show CDR1 as MNHEY and CDR2 as SVGEGT. V lost 2 bases and J 2 bases, leaving 6 bases between the germline ends. CDR3 length: 13 residues. The CDR3 protein is CASSYRMQETQYF. For the CDR3, the DNA is TGTGCCAGCAGTTACCGGATGCAAGAGACCCAGTACTTC.

CDR3: CASSGGPYEQYV. DNA for the CDR3: TGTGCCAGCAGCGGGGGACCCTACGAGCAGTACGTC. The gene calls are TRBV11-2 and TRBJ2-7; D may be TRBD1 or TRBD2 (5 bases each). The V end was cut by 5 bases, the J end by 2 bases, with 7 bases between. Germline V gives CDR1 SGHAT, CDR2 FQNNGV. The CDR3 contains 12 residues.

The chain employs TRBV29-1 and TRBJ2-3; TRBD2 might be the D (6 bases). The CDR3 sequence is 13 residues long. Trimming removed 7 bases from V and 5 bases from J, with 16 bases in between. Germline-derived CDR1 and CDR2 are SQVTM and ANQGSEA. The CDR3 loop reads CSGSRGWIDTQYF. DNA for the CDR3: TGCAGCGGCTCTCGGGGGTGGATAGATACGCAGTATTTT.

This chain uses TRBV10-3 with TRBJ2-5, with D perhaps TRBD1 (5 bases). Germline loops: CDR1 ENHRY, CDR2 SYGVKD. The CDR3 consists of 14 residues. Trimming pared 3 bases from V and 2 bases from J, leaving 10 bases between. CDR3 sequence: CAISDAGRQETQYF. CDR3 nucleotide sequence: TGTGCCATCAGTGACGCAGGGCGACAAGAGACCCAGTACTTC.

The chain carries TRBV6-5 and TRBJ2-2; D gene uncertain. Germline values: CDR1 MNHEY, CDR2 SVGAGI. CDR3 size: 15 residues. Trimming pared 2 bases from V and 1 base from J, leaving 8 bases between. The CDR3: CASSYGPGNTGELFF. The CDR3, as DNA: TGTGCCAGCAGTTACGGGCCGGGGAACACCGGGGAGCTGTTTTTT.

This clonotype has just a few counts. J is TRBJ2-1 and V is TRBV2; 10 nucleotides agree with TRBD2. The CDR3 spans 13 residues. Trimming took 5 bases from V and 6 from J; bases not matched to a gene: 1. Germline V gives CDR1 SNHLY, CDR2 FYNNEI. CDR3: CASSSGGGNEQFF. In DNA form, the CDR3 reads TGTGCCAGCAGTAGCGGGGGGGGCAATGAGCAGTTCTTC.

This chain joins TRBV11-2 and TRBJ2-7; D not certain. This CDR3 has 13 amino acids. Trimming shortened V by 5 bases and J by 2 bases, and 10 bases separated the two germline ends. Germline assignment: CDR1 SGHAT and CDR2 FQNNGV. DNA for the CDR3: TGTGCCAGCAGCCAGACACTTACCTACGAGCAGTACTTC. This translates into CASSQTLTYEQYF.